The 20 T cell receptor beta chains in this list originate from one sample, sequenced in a study of Graves' ophthalmopathy and Graves' hyperthyroidism. RNA transcripts were the template, and TCR beta CDR3 regions were amplified from them. The authors performed first-round RT-PCR with HTBI primers and then a second-round multiplex PCR. TCRdb reprocessed the multiplex PCR reads with MiXCR, giving one entry per CDR3 protein. The sample has fewer than 650,000 distinct CDR3 sequences, 22% seen once; the top ten hold around 6.5%. Sequenced sample: peripheral blood. The receptors shown here come from a woman aged 18-29 years with stable Graves' hyperthyroidism. Some clones in this sample may be carry-over from other donors' samples.

This clonotype was picked up one time. The CDR3 bases are TGTGCCAGCAGTTACGGCAGCCTTAGGAACACTGAAGCTTTCTTT. This codes for CASSYGSLRNTEAFF. The rearrangement joins TRBV6-5 to TRBJ1-1; D not resolved. The CDR3 is made up of 15 amino acids. CDR1 and CDR2 (germline): MNHEY, SVGAGI. V dropped 2 bases and J dropped 1 base, with 11 bases sitting between them.

This clonotype occurred a few times. This chain joins TRBV4-2 and TRBJ2-2; D remains ambiguous. With 3 bases removed from V and 3 bases from J, the gap between germline ends came to 11 bases. Germline-derived CDR1 and CDR2 are LGHNA and YNFKEQ. This CDR3 is 15 amino acids long. This chain's CDR3 is CASSQSRAYTGELFF. CDR3 in DNA: TGTGCCAGCAGCCAGAGCCGGGCCTACACCGGGGAGCTGTTTTTT.

This clonotype has a count of ten or more. The genes are TRBV27 and TRBJ2-7; tentatively, D is TRBD2 (6 bases). Trimming stripped 5 bases from V and 0 bases from J, with 17 bases between. The germline CDR1 and CDR2 sequences are MNHEY and SMNVEV (reference sequence). This CDR3 has 16 residues. The CDR3 nucleotides read TGTGCCAGCAGTACCCGACCCGACGGGAGCTCCTACGAGCAGTACTTC. Residues: CASSTRPDGSSYEQYF.

V and J are TRBV6-2 or TRBV6-3 and TRBJ2-6; D uncertain. The CDR3 length is 13 residues. Trimming pared 5 bases from V and 2 bases from J, leaving 4 bases between. Germline values: CDR1 MNHEY, CDR2 SVGEGT. This CDR3 is CASSNAGANVLTF. In nucleotides, the CDR3 is TGTGCCAGCAGTAACGCTGGGGCCAACGTCCTGACTTTC.

The V and J genes are TRBV14 and TRBJ2-5; D assignment may be TRBD1 or TRBD2 (5 bases each). Germline-derived CDR1 and CDR2 are SGHDN and FVKESK. V gave up 4 bases and J gave up 5 bases, with 14 bases separating them. The CDR3 consists of 14 residues. The CDR3 sequence: CASSRIWDPETQYF. The CDR3 coding sequence is TGTGCCAGCAGCCGTATATGGGACCCCGAGACCCAGTACTTC. Filled out from reference TRBV14 and TRBJ2-5, the complete variable domain reads EAGVTQFPSHSVIEKGQTVTLRCDPISGHDNLYWYRRVMGKEIKFLLHFVKESKQDESGMPNNRFLAERTGGTYSTLKVQPAELEDSGVYFCASSRIWDPETQYFGPGTRLLVL.

The CDR3 nucleotides read TGTGCCAGCAGTCCGAGGACAGGGGCTTCTTCCTATGGCTACACCTTC. This codes for CASSPRTGASSYGYTF. J is TRBJ1-2 and V is TRBV28; 9 bases agree with TRBD1. This CDR3 has 16 amino acids. V lost 5 bases and J lost 4; bases outside the gene matches: 11. Germline V lookup: CDR1 MDHEN, CDR2 SYDVKM.

About this clonotype itself: A much larger clone is a single base away; this may be a read error. The V gene is TRBV6-1, the J gene TRBJ2-5; D is uncertain. Germline V lookup: CDR1 MNHNS, CDR2 SASEGT. This CDR3 has 13 amino acids. V was clipped by 10 bases and J by 4 bases, with 16 bases between them. Here the CDR3 reads CATLRFHGETQYF. The CDR3 region has the DNA TGTGCCACCCTGAGGTTCCACGGAGAGACCCAGTACTTC.

This clonotype has ten or more counts. The rearrangement uses TRBV28 and TRBJ2-3; TRBD2 agrees at 10 bases. The CDR3 is made up of 15 amino acids. V was clipped by 5 bases and J by 3 bases; unmatched bases: 5. The V gene's germline CDR1 is MDHEN and CDR2 SYDVKM. The CDR3 DNA sequence: TGTGCCAGCAGTGTGACTAGCGGGTTGACAGATACGCAGTATTTT. Translation gives CASSVTSGLTDTQYF.

This sequence joins TRBV15 and TRBJ2-5; 9 bases are a match to TRBD2. The CDR3 totals 14 residues. J was trimmed by 5 bases and V by 3 bases; bases with no gene match: 4. From germline, CDR1 is LNHNV and CDR2 YYDKDF (reference sequence). For the CDR3, the DNA is TGTGCCACCAGCAGTAGACTAGCGGATGAGACCCAGTACTTC. Protein: CATSSRLADETQYF.

This sequence joins TRBV29-1 and TRBJ1-1; tentatively, D is TRBD1 (5 bases). Per the germline V gene, CDR1 is SQVTM and CDR2 is ANQGSEA. The CDR3 runs to 13 residues. V was clipped by 4 bases and J by 3 bases, with 12 bases between them. Here the CDR3 DNA reads TGCAGCGTTGTGGGGGGGTGGGACACTGAAGCTTTCTTT. It codes for CSVVGGWDTEAFF.

The chain is built from TRBV12-3 or TRBV12-4 and TRBJ2-7; TRBD2 agrees at 10 bases. The tail of the sequence fits TRBJ2-5 better, so the J call may be wrong. The CDR3 has 16 amino acids. CDR3: CASSATSGAAQETQYF. The CDR3 DNA is TGTGCCAGCAGTGCTACTAGCGGGGCTGCTCAAGAGACCCAGTACTTC.

This rearrangement joins TRBV6-1 to TRBJ2-7; tentatively, D is TRBD1 or TRBD2 (5 bases each). The CDR3 length is 12 residues. The germline V and J ends were trimmed by 10 bases and 0 bases, with 10 bases remaining between them. CDR1 is MNHNS, CDR2 SASEGT, per germline. The CDR3 DNA sequence: TGTGCCATCGGGGACCGCTCCTACGAGCAGTACTTC. Its protein is CAIGDRSYEQYF.

With respect to this clonotype: A much larger clonotype is one base distant, so this may be a read error. CDR3 residues: CARSYRAVNEQYF. The CDR3 nucleotides are TGTGCCAGGAGTTACAGGGCTGTAAACGAGCAGTACTTC. The V call is TRBV6-2 or TRBV6-3, the J call TRBJ2-7; possibly TRBD1 for D (6 bases). The CDR3 is made up of 13 amino acids. Looked up from germline, CDR1 is MNHEY and CDR2 is SVGEGT.

This clonotype appeared a few times. The chain combines TRBV29-1 with TRBJ2-7; no reliable D call. The V end lost 4 bases, the J end lost 0 bases, and 7 bases lay between the germline ends. Germline V gene lookup returns CDR1 SQVTM and CDR2 ANQGSEA. The CDR3 is 12 residues long. This CDR3 is CSVVLVSYEQYF. The CDR3 region has the DNA TGCAGCGTTGTTTTAGTCTCCTACGAGCAGTACTTC.

Only a few counts were recorded for this clonotype. The V and J genes are TRBV4-1 and TRBJ2-7; 8 bases map to TRBD2. Germline V gene data show CDR1 as MGHRA and CDR2 as YSYEKL. CDR3 length: 13 residues. V gave up 4 bases and J gave up 6 bases; unmatched junction bases: 5. CDR3 nucleotides: TGCGCCAGCAGCCCCTCGGGGGGGGGCGAGCAGTACTTC. This encodes CASSPSGGGEQYF.

This clonotype appeared a few times. This chain links TRBV29-1 with TRBJ1-2; unclear D gene. Germline V gene data show CDR1 as SQVTM and CDR2 as ANQGSEA. The CDR3 length is 15 residues. V was shortened by 5 bases and J by 8 bases, with 24 bases between the two germline ends. CDR3 in DNA: TGCAGCGTTCCGCCGGGCGGAGGCTCCTATGGGGGCTACACCTTC. The encoded protein is CSVPPGGGSYGGYTF.

This clonotype was recorded many times. The chain is built from TRBV28 and TRBJ1-1, with D unclear. CDR1 is MDHEN and CDR2 is SYDVKM in the germline V gene. The CDR3 length is 11 residues. V lost 4 bases and J lost 10, with 10 bases in between. The CDR3 spells CASSYNLRAFF. CDR3 DNA: TGTGCCAGCAGTTATAACCTCCGAGCTTTCTTT.

The chain employs TRBV28 and TRBJ2-7; D not resolved. Germline CDR1 is MDHEN and CDR2 is SYDVKM. The CDR3 is 13 amino acids. V was pared by 1 base and J by 3 bases, with 7 bases between. The CDR3 is CASSLLSLYEQYF. In DNA form, the CDR3 reads TGTGCCAGCAGTTTATTGTCCCTCTACGAGCAGTACTTC.

Remarks on this clonotype: Given a much more abundant clone one base away, this may be a read error. The V and J genes are TRBV12-3 or TRBV12-4 and TRBJ2-7; D is possibly TRBD1 (6 bases). The V gene lost 5 bases and the J gene lost 2 bases, with 13 bases spanning the gap. The CDR3 is made up of 14 amino acids. CDR3 region: CASSADRTAYEQYF. CDR3 nucleotides: TGTGCCAGCAGTGCAGACAGGACCGCCTACGAGCAGTACTTC.

This clonotype was seen more than once but under ten times. The chain joins TRBV20-1 to TRBJ1-5; possible D gene TRBD1, 5 bases. V lost 5 bases to trimming and J lost 1 base, with 9 bases between them. This CDR3 comprises 13 residues. CDR1 DFQATT and CDR2 SNEGSKA come from the germline V gene (reference sequence). The CDR3 coding sequence is TGCAGTGCTGGGGGGGGGAGCAATCAGCCCCAGCATTTT. Amino acids: CSAGGGSNQPQHF.